This T cell receptor beta chain was recorded in a study of T cell responses to AZD1222 COVID-19 vaccine. The table came from immunoSEQ multiplex PCR; TCRdb's copy has only in-frame clones and leaves some out. The sample contains 150,000 or so clones, over 80% of which appear only once. The CDR3 length is 16 residues. CDR1 is SEHNR and CDR2 is FQNEAQ in the germline V gene (reference sequence). The germline V and J ends were trimmed by 5 bases and 0 bases, with 14 bases remaining between them. The clonotype was recovered from an adult who received the AZD1222 COVID-19 vaccine. The input for sequencing was peripheral blood, taken 28 days after the second AZD1222 dose. The chain carries TRBV7-9 and TRBJ2-1; D tentatively reads TRBD1 or TRBD2 (5 bases each). The CDR3 DNA sequence: TGTGCCAGCAGCCCTCCGGGGCGGGTCTCCTACAATGAGCAGTTCTTC. It translates to CASSPPGRVSYNEQFF.